This T cell receptor (beta chain) was recovered during a study of beta chain features in type 1 diabetes. Study-level information: Age, gender, cell numbers and subset yield matched between patients and controls. The study, taken as a whole, reports: Diminished insertions and augmented deletions at VDJ junctions characterized type 1 diabetes patients. Whether HLA type influences TCRB rearrangement remained unresolved here.

Purity exceeding 98% was reached by all sorted populations. This clone has only a few counts. The antigen is not known. The authors reverse transcribed all of the isolated RNA, so sequencing captured expressed TCRB transcripts. Some clones are missing from TCRdb's copy, which holds only in-frame ones; the method was immunoSEQ multiplex PCR. The sample has roughly 300,000 clones; 8% are singletons. Sequencing was carried out using central memory CD4+ T cells from blood. The sequence came from a woman between 18 and 29 years old in good health.

The CDR3 loop is CASSYDPNQNVLTF. The CDR3 bases are TGTGCCAGCAGTTACGATCCAAACCAAAACGTCCTGACTTTC. The chain has TRBV28 and TRBJ2-6; D ambiguous. Germline V gene lookup returns CDR1 MDHEN and CDR2 SYDVKM. Trimming shortened V by 4 bases and J by 10 bases, and 14 bases separated the two germline ends. The length of the CDR3 is 14 residues. Full variable domain (remainder filled in from reference TRBV28 and TRBJ2-6): DVKVTQSSRYLVKRTGEKVFLECVQDMDHENMFWYRQDPGLGLRLIYFSYDVKMKEKGDIPEGYSVSREKKERFSLILESASTNQTSMYLCASSYDPNQNVLTFGAGSRLTVL.